A selection of T cell receptor beta chains follows, all from one sample in a study of beta chain features in type 1 diabetes. TCRdb's copy holds only in-frame clones and misses some; the assay was immunoSEQ multiplex PCR. The sample contains some 410,000 clones, about an eighth of which appear only once. Source material: naive CD4+ T cells from blood. These TCRs come from a woman younger than 30 in good health. Both conserved end residues are trimmed from each CDR3. Rows give clone size only sometimes, using once, few, many, or a class for an expanded clone.

j_call,v_call,clone_size,cdr3_aa
TRBJ2-1,TRBV4-1,few,ASSQDRAGGRNEQF
TRBJ1-3,TRBV30,few,AWSVRSSKYSGNTIY
TRBJ2-5,TRBV7-2,few,ASSLAGGRETQY
TRBJ2-5,TRBV7-2,.,ASSSVFAETQY
TRBJ2-3,TRBV18,few,ASSPPADTQY
TRBJ2-7,TRBV20-1,few,SANRVYEQY
TRBJ1-2,TRBV5-4,.,ASSMGFGQNYGYT
TRBJ1-6,TRBV9,few,ASSRQGGSTNSPLH
TRBJ2-5,TRBV29-1,.,SGGDRTSRTQY
TRBJ2-1,TRBV14,few,ASSPYISSYNEQF
TRBJ2-3,TRBV25-1,.,ASSDSSYRSTDTQY
TRBJ2-3,TRBV19,few,ATEDRAADTQY
TRBJ2-1,TRBV4-1,few,ASSQYLYEQF
TRBJ1-1,TRBV4-2,few,AISQEERPGRTTEAF
TRBJ2-6,TRBV7-9,few,ASSSRRATFRSGANVLT
TRBJ2-3,TRBV11-3,.,ASSHFLSGSRYTQY
TRBJ1-1,TRBV9,.,ASSGTGFRGTEAF
TRBJ2-3,TRBV11-1,.,ASSLRDAQY
TRBJ1-2,TRBV29-1,few,SITRAGHLRYGYT
TRBJ2-3,TRBV13,many,ASSSRGADTQY
TRBJ2-6,TRBV7-9,.,ATAVAGGANVLT
TRBJ1-1,TRBV29-1,few,SVEGFAGKETEAF
TRBJ1-1,TRBV29-1,.,SVTQGADTEAF
TRBJ2-7,TRBV19,.,ASRFAGEGYEQY
TRBJ1-6,TRBV7-2,.,ASSLGAEWNSPLH
TRBJ2-1,TRBV21-1,.,ASMQGKSSYNEQF
TRBJ1-1,TRBV4-3,.,ASSQDTGTGVKAF
TRBJ2-5,TRBV18,few,ASSPGLKETQY
TRBJ2-7,TRBV15,.,ATSREGAGDINEQY
TRBJ2-5,TRBV4-2,few,ASSQEDRSQETQY